This T cell receptor (beta chain) derives from a study of beta chain features in type 1 diabetes. Overall study results and limits: Moderate but significant shortening of TCRB CDR3s was recorded in all four CD4+ subsets from Type 1 diabetes patients. Cells with high TCR expression could be over-represented by cDNA sequencing.

Every isolated RNA sample was fully reverse transcribed, so sequencing captured expressed TCRB transcripts. Assay used: immunoSEQ multiplex PCR; TCRdb lists only in-frame clones, some missing. The sample comprises under 850,000 clones, about an eighth of which are singletons, and less than 0.025% rests with the top ten. Every single donor gave one heparinised blood draw, and these averaged about 120 mL. Cell sorting via CD45RO/CCR7/CD25/CD127/CD95/CD27 was performed to obtain CD4+ naive, central memory, regulatory and stem cell-like memory cells. Sorted populations all exceeded 95% purity. Trimming shortened V by 6 bases and J by 0 bases, and 12 bases separated the two germline ends. CDR1 is MNHEY, CDR2 SVGAGI, per germline. The CDR3 spans 14 residues. This clone has a handful of counts. The antigen is undetermined.

Sequencing was done on a sample of naive CD4+ T cells from blood. The chain couples TRBV6-5 to TRBJ2-7, with D tentatively TRBD1 (6 bases). This clonotype was sampled from a man in his late teens or twenties with type 1 diabetes. For the CDR3, the DNA is TGTGCCAGCAGCCGACAGGAAAGCTCCTACGAGCAGTACTTC. Translating it yields CASSRQESSYEQYF.